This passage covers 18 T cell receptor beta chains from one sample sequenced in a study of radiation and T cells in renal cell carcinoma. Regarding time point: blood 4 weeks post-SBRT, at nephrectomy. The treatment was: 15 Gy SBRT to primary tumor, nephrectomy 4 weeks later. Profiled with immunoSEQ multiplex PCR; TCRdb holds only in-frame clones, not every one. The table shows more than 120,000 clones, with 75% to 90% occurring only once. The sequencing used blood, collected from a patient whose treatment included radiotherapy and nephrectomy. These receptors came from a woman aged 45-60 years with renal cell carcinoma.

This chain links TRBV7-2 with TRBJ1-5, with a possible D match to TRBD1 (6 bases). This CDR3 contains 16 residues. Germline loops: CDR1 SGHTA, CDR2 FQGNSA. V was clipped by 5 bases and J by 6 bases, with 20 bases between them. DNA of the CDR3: TGTGCCAGCAGCCCAAACGCCGTGGGGGCGGCTCAGCCCCAGCATTTT. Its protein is CASSPNAVGAAQPQHF.

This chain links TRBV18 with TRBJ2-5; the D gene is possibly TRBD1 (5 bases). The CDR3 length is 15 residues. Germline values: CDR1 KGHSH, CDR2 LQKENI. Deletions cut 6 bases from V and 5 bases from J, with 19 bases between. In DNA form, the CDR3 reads TGTGCCAGCTCCTCTTTCGGACAATCCACGGAGACCCAGTACTTC. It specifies CASSSFGQSTETQYF.

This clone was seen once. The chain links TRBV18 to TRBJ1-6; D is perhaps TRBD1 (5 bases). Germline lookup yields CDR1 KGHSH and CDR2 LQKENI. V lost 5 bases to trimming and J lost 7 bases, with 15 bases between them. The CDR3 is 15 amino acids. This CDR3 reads CASSERTGENSPLHF. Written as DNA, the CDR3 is TGTGCCAGCTCAGAAAGGACGGGGGAGAATTCACCCCTCCACTTT.

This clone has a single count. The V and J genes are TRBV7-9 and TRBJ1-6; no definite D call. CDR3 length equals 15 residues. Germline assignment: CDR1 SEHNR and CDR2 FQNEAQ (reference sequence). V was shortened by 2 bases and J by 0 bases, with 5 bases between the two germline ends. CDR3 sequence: CASSLRDSYNSPLHF. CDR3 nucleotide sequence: TGTGCCAGCAGCTTACGGGACTCCTATAATTCACCCCTCCACTTT.

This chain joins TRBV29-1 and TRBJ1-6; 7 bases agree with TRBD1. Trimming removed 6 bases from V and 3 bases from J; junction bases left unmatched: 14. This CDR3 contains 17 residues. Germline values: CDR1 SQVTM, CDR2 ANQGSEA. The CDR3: CSVPSGVGGDYNSPLHF. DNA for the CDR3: TGCAGCGTCCCAAGTGGTGTAGGGGGCGACTATAATTCACCCCTCCACTTT. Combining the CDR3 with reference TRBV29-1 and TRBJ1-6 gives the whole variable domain SAVISQKPSRDICQRGTSLTIQCQVDSQVTMMFWYRQQPGQSLTLIATANQGSEATYESGFVIDKFPISRPNLTFSTLTVSNMSPEDSSIYLCSVPSGVGGDYNSPLHFGNGTRLTVT.

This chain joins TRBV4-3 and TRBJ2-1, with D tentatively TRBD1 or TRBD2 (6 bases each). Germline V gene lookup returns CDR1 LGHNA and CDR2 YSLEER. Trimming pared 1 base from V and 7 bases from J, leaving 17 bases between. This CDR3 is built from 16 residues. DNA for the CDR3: TGCGCCAGCAGCCAAGGGGGGGCCCACCATGGGAATGAGCAGTTCTTC. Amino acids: CASSQGGAHHGNEQFF.

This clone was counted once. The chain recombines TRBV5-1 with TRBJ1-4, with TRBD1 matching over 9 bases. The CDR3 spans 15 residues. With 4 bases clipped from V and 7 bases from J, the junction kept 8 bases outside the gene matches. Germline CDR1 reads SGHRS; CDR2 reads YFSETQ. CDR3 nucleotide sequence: TGCGCCAGCAGCCGAACAGGGGGCGACGGTGAAAAACTGTTTTTT. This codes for CASSRTGGDGEKLFF.

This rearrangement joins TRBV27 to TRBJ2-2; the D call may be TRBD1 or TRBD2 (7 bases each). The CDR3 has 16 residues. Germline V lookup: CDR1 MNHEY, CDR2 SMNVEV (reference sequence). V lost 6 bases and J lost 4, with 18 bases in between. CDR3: CASRPQGGISTGELFF. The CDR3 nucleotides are TGTGCCAGCAGACCCCAGGGGGGGATAAGCACCGGGGAGCTGTTTTTT.

The CDR3: CASSLVGNTGELFF. The CDR3 DNA reads TGTGCCAGCAGCTTAGTAGGGAACACCGGGGAGCTGTTTTTT. The V and J genes are TRBV11-3 and TRBJ2-2, with D hard to call. Germline V gene sequence: CDR1 SGHNT, CDR2 YENEEA. The CDR3 extends over 14 amino acids. Trimming removed 1 base at V and 1 base at J, with 4 bases between.

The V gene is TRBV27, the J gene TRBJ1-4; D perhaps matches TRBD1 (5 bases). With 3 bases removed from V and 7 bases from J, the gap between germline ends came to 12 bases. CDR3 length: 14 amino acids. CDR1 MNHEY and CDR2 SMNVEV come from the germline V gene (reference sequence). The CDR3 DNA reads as TGTGCCAGCAGTTTCAGGGTCGGTGCTGAAAAACTGTTTTTT. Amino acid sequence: CASSFRVGAEKLFF.

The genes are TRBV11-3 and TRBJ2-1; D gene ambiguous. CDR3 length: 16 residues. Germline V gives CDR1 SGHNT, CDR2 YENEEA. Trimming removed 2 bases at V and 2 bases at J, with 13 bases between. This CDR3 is CASSLNWDSAYNEQFF. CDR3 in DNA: TGTGCCAGCAGCTTAAACTGGGATTCTGCCTACAATGAGCAGTTCTTC.

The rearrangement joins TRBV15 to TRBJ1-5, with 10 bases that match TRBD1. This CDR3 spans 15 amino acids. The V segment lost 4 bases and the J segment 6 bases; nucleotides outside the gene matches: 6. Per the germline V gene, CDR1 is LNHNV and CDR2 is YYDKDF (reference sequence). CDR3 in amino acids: CATSTGQGTGQPQHF. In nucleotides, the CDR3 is TGTGCCACCAGCACGGGACAGGGGACGGGTCAGCCCCAGCATTTT.

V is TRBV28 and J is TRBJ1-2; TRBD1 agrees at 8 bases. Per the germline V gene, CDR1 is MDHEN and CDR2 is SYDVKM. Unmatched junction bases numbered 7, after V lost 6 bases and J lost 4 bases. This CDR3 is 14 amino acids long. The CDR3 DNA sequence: TGTGCCAGCAGCCAGGGGGCTGGTGGCTATGGCTACACCTTC. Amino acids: CASSQGAGGYGYTF.

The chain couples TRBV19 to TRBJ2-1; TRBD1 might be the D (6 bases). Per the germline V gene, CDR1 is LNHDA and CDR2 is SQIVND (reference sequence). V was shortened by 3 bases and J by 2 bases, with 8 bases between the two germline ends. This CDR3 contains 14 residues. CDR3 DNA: TGTGCCAGTAGTATTCAGGGGACCTACAATGAGCAGTTCTTC. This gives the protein CASSIQGTYNEQFF. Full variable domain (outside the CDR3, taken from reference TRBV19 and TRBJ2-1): DGGITQSPKYLFRKEGQNVTLSCEQNLNHDAMYWYRQDPGQGLRLIYYSQIVNDFQKGDIAEGYSVSREKKESFPLTVTSAQKNPTAFYLCASSIQGTYNEQFFGPGTRLTVL.

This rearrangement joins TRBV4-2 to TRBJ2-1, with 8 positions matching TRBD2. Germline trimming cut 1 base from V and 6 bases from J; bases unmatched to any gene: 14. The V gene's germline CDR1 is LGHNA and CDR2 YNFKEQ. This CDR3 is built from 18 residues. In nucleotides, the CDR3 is TGTGCCAGCAGCCAAGTAAAGTGGACTAGCCCCTCGGGCAATGAGCAGTTCTTC. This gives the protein CASSQVKWTSPSGNEQFF.

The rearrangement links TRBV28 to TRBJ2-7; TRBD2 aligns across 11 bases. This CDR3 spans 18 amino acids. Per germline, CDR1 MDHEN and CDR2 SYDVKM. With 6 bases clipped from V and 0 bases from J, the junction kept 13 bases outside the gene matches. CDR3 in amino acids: CASRPLGGTSGGSYEQYF. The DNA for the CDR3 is TGTGCCAGCAGGCCTCTGGGAGGTACTAGCGGGGGCTCCTACGAGCAGTACTTC.

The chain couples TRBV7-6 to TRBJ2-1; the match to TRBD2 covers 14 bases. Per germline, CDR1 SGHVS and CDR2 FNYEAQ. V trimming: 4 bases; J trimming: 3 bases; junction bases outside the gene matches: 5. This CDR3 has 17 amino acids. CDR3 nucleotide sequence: TGTGCCAGCAGCTCCGGGACTAGCGGGAGCGGCTACAATGAGCAGTTCTTC. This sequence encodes CASSSGTSGSGYNEQFF.

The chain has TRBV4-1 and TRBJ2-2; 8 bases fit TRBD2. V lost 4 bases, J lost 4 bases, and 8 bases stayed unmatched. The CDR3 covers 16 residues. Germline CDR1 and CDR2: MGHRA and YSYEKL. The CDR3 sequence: CASSRAGGAGTGELFF. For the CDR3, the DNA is TGCGCCAGCAGCCGCGCCGGGGGGGCTGGCACCGGGGAGCTGTTTTTT.